The T cell receptor beta chain under discussion was sequenced for a study of beta chain features in type 1 diabetes. Reverse transcribing all isolated RNA meant expressed TCRB transcripts were sequenced. Some clones are missing from TCRdb's copy, which holds only in-frame ones; the method was immunoSEQ multiplex PCR. The table lists around 400,000 clones, 10% to 15% of them singletons, with 0.017% in the top ten. The CDR3 runs to 16 residues. Germline assignment: CDR1 SGHNT and CDR2 YYREEE (reference sequence). The junction had 4 bases not matched to a gene; V was cut back by 0 bases and J by 4 bases.

This sequence was found in a man aged 18-30 years in good health. Source material: naive CD4+ T cells from blood. The rearrangement uses TRBV5-4 and TRBJ2-1; 10 bases match TRBD2. CDR3 nucleotides: TGTGCCAGCAGCTTGGCCAGCGGGGGGGTTTACAATGAGCAGTTCTTC. It yields the protein CASSLASGGVYNEQFF.